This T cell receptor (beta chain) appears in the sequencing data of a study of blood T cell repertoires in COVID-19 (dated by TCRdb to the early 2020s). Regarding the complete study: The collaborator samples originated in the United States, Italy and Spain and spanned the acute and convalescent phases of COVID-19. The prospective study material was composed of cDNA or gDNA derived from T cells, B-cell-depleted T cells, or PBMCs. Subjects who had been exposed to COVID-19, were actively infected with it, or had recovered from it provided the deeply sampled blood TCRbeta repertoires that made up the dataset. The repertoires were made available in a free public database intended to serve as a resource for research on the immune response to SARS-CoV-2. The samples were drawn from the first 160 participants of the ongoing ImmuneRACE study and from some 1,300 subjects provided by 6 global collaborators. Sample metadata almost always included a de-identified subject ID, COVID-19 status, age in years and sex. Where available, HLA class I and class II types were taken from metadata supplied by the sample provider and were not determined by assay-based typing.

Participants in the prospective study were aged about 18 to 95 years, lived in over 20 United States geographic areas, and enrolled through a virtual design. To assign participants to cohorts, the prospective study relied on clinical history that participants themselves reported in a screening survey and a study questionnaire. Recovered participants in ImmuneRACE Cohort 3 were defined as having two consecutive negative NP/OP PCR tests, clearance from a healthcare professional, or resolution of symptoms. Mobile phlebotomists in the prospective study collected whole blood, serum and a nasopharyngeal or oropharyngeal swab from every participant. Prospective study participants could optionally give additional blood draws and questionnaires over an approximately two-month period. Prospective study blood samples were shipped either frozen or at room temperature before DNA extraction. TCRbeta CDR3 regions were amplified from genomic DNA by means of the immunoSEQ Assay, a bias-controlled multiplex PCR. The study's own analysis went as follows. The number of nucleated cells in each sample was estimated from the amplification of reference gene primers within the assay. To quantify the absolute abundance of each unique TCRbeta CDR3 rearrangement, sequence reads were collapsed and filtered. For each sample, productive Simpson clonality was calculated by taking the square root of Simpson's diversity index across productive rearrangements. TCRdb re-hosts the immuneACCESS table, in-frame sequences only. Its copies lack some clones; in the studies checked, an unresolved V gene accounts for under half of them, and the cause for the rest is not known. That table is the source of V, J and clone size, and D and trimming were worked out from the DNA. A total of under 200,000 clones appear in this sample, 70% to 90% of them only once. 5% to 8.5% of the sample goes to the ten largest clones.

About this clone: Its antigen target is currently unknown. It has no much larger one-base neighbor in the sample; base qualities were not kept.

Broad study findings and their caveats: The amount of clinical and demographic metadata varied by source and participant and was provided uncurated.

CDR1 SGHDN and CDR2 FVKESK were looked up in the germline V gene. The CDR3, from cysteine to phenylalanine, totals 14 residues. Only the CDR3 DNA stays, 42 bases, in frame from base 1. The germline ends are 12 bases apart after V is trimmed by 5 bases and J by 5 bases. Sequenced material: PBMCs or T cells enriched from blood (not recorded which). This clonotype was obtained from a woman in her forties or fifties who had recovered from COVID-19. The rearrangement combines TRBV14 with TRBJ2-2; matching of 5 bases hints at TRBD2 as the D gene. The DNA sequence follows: TGTGCCAGCAGCGTCCGGGTAGCGACCGGGGAGCTGTTTTTT. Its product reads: CASSVRVATGELFF.